This T cell receptor beta chain stems from a study of shared clonotypes between healthy human individuals. Study results and caveats: Tissue TCR repertoires likely differ from these blood-only repertoires.

In germline, CDR1 is WSHSY, CDR2 SAAADI. The V and J ends lost 3 bases and 4 bases, in that order; junction bases with no gene match: 5. The CDR3 spans 15 residues. About this clone itself: What it binds is unknown.

Splitting of each subset's genomic DNA was done evenly across several immunoSEQ plates. Each sorted subset replicate got 200 ng genomic DNA, tens of thousands of genomes. Generated by immunoSEQ multiplex PCR, the TCRdb table keeps only in-frame clones and is missing some. Of more than 2 million clones in the sample, about 94% were seen once. CD45RO-negative, CCR7-selected cells formed the naive CD8 fraction, which excluded terminally differentiated effector memory CD45RA+ cells. The chain carries TRBV10-2 and TRBJ2-7, with 11 nucleotides matching TRBD2. Sequencing input: naive CD8+ T cells sorted from blood. The sequence derives from a man between 18 and 29 years old in good health. CDR3 sequence: CASSESLAGGYEQYF. DNA for the CDR3: TGCGCCAGCAGTGAATCCCTAGCGGGGGGATACGAGCAGTACTTC.